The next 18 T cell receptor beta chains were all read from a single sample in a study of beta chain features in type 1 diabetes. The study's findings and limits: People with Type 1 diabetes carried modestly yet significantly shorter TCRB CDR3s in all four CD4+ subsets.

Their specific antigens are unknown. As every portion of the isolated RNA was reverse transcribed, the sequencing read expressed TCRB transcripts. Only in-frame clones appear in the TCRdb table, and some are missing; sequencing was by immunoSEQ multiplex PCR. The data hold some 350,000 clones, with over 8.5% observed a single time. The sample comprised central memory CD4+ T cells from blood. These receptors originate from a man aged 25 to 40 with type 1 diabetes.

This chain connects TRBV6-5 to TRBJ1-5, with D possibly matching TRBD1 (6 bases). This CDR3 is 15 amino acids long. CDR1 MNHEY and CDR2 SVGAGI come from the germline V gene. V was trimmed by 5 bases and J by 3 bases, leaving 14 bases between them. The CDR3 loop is CASSPGTPDNQPQHF. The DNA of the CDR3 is TGTGCCAGCAGTCCCGGGACACCCGACAATCAGCCCCAGCATTTT.

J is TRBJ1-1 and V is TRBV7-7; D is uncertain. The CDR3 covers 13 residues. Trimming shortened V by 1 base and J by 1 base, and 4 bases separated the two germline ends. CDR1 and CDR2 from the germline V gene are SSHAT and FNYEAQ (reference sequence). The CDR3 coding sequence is TGTGCCAGCAGCTTAGAGGGGAACACTGAAGCTTTCTTT. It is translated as CASSLEGNTEAFF.

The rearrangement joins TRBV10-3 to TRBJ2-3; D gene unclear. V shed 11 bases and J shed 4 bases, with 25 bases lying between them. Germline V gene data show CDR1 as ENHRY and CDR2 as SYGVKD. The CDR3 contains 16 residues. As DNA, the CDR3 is TGTGCCGTGAATACCCGGCTTCTTCGGGTCCCAGATACGCAGTATTTT. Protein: CAVNTRLLRVPDTQYF.

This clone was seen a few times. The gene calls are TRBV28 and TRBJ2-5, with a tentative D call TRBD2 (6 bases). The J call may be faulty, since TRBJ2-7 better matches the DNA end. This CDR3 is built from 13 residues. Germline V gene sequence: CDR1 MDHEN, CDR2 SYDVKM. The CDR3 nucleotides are TGTGCCAGCAGTTCACCTGGGACTGGCGAGCAGTACTTC. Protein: CASSSPGTGEQYF.

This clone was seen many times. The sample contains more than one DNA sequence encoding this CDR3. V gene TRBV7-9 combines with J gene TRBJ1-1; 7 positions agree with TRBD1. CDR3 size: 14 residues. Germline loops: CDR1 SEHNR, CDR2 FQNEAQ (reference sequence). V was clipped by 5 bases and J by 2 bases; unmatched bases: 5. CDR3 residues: CASSLGQANTEAFF. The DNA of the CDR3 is TGTGCCAGCAGCCTTGGACAGGCCAACACTGAAGCTTTCTTT.

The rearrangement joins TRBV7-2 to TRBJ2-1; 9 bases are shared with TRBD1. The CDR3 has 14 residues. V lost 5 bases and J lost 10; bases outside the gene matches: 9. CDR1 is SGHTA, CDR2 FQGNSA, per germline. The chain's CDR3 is CASSPGTGIFEQFF. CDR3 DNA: TGTGCCAGCAGCCCAGGGACAGGGATCTTCGAGCAGTTCTTC.

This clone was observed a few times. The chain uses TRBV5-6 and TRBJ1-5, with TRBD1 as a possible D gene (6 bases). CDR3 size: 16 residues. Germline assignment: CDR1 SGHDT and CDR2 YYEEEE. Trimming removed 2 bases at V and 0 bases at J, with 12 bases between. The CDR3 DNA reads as TGTGCCAGCAGCTTAGCGGTAGGGGGTAGCAATCAGCCCCAGCATTTT. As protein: CASSLAVGGSNQPQHF.

This chain's CDR3 is CASSMEGVGKKLFF. CDR3 sequence (DNA): TGTGCCAGTAGTATGGAGGGTGTTGGAAAGAAACTGTTTTTT. The genes are TRBV19 and TRBJ1-4; D gene ambiguous. The V gene lost 3 bases and the J gene lost 11 bases, with 16 bases spanning the gap. This CDR3 is 14 amino acids long. Germline CDR1 and CDR2: LNHDA and SQIVND (reference sequence).

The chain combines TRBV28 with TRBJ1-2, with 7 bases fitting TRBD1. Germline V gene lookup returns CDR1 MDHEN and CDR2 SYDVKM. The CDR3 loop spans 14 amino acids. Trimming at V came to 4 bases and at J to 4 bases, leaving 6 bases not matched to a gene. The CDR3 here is CASSSPGQPYGYTF. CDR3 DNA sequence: TGTGCCAGCAGTTCCCCGGGACAGCCCTATGGCTACACCTTC.

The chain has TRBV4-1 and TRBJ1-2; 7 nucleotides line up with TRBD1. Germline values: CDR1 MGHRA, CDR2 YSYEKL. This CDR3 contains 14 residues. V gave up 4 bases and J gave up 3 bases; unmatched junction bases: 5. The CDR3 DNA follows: TGCGCCAGCAGCCGCTTGCAGGGGGACTATGGCTACACCTTC. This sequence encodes CASSRLQGDYGYTF.

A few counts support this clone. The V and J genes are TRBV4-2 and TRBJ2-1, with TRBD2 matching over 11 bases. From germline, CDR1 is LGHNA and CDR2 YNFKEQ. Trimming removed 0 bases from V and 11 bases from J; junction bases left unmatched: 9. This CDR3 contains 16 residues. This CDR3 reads CASSQDLLAGGVKQFF. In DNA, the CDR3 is TGTGCCAGCAGCCAAGATCTGCTAGCGGGAGGAGTTAAGCAGTTCTTC.

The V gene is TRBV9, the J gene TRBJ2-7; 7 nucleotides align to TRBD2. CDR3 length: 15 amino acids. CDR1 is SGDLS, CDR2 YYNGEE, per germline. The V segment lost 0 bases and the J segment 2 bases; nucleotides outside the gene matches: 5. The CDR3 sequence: CASSVATSDAYEQYF. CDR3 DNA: TGTGCCAGCAGCGTAGCTACTAGCGATGCCTACGAGCAGTACTTC.

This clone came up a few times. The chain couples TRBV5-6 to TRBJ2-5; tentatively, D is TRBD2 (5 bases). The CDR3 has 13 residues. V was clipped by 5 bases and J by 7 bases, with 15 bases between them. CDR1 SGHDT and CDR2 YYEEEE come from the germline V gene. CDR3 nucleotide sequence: TGTGCCAGCAGTTCCGGACTGCCAGGGACCCAGTACTTC. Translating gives CASSSGLPGTQYF.

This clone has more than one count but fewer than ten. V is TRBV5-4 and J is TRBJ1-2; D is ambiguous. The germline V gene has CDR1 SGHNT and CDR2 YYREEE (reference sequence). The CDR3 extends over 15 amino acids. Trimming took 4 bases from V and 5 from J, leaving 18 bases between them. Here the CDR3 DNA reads TGTGCCAGCAGCACGGGCAGAAGTTTAGAGTATGGCTACACCTTC. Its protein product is CASSTGRSLEYGYTF.

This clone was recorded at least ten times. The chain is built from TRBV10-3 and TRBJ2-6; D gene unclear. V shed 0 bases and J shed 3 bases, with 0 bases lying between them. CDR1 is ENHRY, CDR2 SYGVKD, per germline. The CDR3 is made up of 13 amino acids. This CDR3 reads CAISESGANVLTF. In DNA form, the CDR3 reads TGTGCCATCAGTGAGTCTGGGGCCAACGTCCTGACTTTC.

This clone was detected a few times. CDR3 coding DNA: TGTGCCAGCTCGCCTCTCGGCGGGAGCTCCTACGAGCAGTACTTC. This encodes CASSPLGGSSYEQYF. This chain links TRBV18 with TRBJ2-7; 7 positions agree with TRBD2. Germline V gene data show CDR1 as KGHSH and CDR2 as LQKENI. Unmatched junction bases numbered 8, after V lost 6 bases and J lost 0 bases. The CDR3 is 15 amino acids.

CDR3 in DNA: TGTGCCAGCAGTTACCAATCCGCCGCTCAGCCCCAGCATTTT. Its translation: CASSYQSAAQPQHF. This rearrangement joins TRBV6-5 to TRBJ1-5, with D unresolved. The CDR3 sequence is 14 residues long. The germline V gene has CDR1 MNHEY and CDR2 SVGAGI. Trimming took 2 bases from V and 6 from J, leaving 11 bases between them.

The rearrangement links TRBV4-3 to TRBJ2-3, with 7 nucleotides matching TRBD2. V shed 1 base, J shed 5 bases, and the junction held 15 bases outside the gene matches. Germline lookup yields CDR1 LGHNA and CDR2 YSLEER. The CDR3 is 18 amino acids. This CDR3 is CASSQASTSTSLGDTQYF. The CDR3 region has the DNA TGCGCCAGCAGCCAAGCTTCGACTAGCACCTCCCTTGGAGATACGCAGTATTTT.